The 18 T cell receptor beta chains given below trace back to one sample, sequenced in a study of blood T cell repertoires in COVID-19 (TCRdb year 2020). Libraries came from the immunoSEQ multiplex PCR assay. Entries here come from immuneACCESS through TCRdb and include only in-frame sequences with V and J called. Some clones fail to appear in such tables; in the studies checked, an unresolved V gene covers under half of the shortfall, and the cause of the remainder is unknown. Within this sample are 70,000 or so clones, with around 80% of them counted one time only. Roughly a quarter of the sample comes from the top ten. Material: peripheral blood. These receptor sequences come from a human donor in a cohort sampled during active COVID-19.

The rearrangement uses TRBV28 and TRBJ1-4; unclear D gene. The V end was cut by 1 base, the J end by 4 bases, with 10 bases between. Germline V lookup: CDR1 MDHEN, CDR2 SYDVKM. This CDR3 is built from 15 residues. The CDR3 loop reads CASSLSLGLNEKLFF. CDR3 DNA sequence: TGTGCCAGCAGTTTATCCCTAGGACTTAATGAAAAACTGTTTTTT.

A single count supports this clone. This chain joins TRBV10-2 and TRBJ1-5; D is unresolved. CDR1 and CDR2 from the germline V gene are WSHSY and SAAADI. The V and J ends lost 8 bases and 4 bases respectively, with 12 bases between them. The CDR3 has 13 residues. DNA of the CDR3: TGCGCCAGCCTCTCCTGGCCAAATCAGCCCCAGCATTTT. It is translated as CASLSWPNQPQHF.

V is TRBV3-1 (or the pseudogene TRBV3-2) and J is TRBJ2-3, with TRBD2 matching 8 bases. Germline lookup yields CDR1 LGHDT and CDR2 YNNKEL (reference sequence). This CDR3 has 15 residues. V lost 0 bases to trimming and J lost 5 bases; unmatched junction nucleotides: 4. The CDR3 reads CASSQERRGEDTQYF. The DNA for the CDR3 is TGTGCCAGCAGCCAAGAGAGGCGGGGGGAAGATACGCAGTATTTT.

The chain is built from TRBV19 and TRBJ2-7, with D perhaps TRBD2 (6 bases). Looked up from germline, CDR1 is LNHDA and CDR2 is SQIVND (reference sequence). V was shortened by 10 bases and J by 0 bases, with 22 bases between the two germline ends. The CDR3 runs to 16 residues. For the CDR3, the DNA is TGTGCCACCTCTTCCTTATTAGCGGAAAGCTCCTACGAGCAGTACTTC. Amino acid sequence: CATSSLLAESSYEQYF.

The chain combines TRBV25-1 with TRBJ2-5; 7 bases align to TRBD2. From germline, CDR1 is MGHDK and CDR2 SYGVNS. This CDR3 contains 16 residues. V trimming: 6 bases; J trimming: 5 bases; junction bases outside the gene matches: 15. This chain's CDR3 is CASSPGEGQIRETQYF. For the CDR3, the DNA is TGTGCCAGCAGCCCTGGGGAGGGCCAAATTAGGGAGACCCAGTACTTC.

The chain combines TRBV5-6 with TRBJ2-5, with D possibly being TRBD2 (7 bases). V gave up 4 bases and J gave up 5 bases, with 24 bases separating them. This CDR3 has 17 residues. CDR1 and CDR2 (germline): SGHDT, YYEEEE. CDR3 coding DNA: TGTGCCAGCAGCGGGGGGGGCGGGACCAACGTGGGGGAGACCCAGTACTTC. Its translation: CASSGGGGTNVGETQYF.

The CDR3 region has the DNA TGCAGTGCTAGTCGATTCAGTTACAATGAGCAGTTCTTC. It encodes CSASRFSYNEQFF. The genes are TRBV20-1 and TRBJ2-1; D is undetermined. CDR3 length equals 13 residues. Germline-derived CDR1 and CDR2 are DFQATT and SNEGSKA (reference sequence). Trimming pared 3 bases from V and 4 bases from J, leaving 10 bases between.

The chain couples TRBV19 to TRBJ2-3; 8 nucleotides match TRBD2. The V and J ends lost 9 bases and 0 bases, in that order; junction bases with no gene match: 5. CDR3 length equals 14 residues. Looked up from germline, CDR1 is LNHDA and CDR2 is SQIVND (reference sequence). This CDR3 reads CASRGGRSTDTQYF. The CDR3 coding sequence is TGTGCCAGCCGCGGGGGGCGCAGCACAGATACGCAGTATTTT.

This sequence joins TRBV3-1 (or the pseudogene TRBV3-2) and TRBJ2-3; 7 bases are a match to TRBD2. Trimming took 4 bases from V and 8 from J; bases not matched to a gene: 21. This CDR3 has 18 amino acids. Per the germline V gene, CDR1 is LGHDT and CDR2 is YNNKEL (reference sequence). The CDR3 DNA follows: TGTGCCAGCAGCCGAAACCTGCTGGGGGGGATGGCTAGAGGTACGCAGTATTTT. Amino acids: CASSRNLLGGMARGTQYF.

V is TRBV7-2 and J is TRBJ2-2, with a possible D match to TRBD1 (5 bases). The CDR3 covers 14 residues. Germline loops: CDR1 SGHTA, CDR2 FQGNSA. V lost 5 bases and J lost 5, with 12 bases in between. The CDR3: CASSHSGKTGELFF. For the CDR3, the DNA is TGTGCCAGCAGCCATTCAGGGAAAACCGGGGAGCTGTTTTTT.

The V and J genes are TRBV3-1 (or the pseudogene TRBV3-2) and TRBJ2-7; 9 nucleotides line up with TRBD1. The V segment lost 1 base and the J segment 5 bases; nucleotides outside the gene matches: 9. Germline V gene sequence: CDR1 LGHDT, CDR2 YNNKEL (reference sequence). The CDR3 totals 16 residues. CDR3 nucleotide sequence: TGTGCCAGCAGCCAAGGGGACAGGGACTACTTCGACGAGCAGTACTTC. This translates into CASSQGDRDYFDEQYF.

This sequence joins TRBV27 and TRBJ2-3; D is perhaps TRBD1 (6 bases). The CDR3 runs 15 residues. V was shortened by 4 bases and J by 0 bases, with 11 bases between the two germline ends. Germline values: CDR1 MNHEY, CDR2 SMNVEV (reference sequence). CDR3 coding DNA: TGTGCCAGCAGTTACGACAGGCTGAGCACAGATACGCAGTATTTT. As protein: CASSYDRLSTDTQYF.

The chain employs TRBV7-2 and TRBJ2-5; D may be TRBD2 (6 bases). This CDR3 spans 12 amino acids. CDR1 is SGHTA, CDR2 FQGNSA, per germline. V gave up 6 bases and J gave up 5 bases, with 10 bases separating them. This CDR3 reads CASSSSGETQYF. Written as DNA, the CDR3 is TGTGCCAGCAGTTCGAGCGGGGAGACCCAGTACTTC.

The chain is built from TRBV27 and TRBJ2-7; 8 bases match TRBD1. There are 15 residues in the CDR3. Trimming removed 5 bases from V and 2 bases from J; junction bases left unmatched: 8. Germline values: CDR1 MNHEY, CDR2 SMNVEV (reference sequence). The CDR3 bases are TGTGCCAGCAGTCGCACCGGGACAGGCACCTACGAGCAGTACTTC. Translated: CASSRTGTGTYEQYF.

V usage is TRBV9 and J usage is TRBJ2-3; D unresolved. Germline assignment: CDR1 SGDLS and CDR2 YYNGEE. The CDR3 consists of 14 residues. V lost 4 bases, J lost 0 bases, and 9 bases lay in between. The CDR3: CASSLGLSTDTQYF. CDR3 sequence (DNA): TGTGCCAGCAGCCTAGGGCTTAGCACAGATACGCAGTATTTT. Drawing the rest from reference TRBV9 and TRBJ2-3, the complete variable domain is DSGVTQTPKHLITATGQRVTLRCSPRSGDLSVYWYQQSLDQGLQFLIQYYNGEERAKGNILERFSAQQFPDLHSELNLSSLELGDSALYFCASSLGLSTDTQYFGPGTRLTVL.

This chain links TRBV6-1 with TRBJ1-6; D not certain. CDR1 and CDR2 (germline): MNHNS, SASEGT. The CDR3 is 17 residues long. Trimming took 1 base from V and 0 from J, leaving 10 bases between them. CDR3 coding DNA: TGTGCCAGCAGTGAAGTCGAAGCGAGCTCCTATAATTCACCCCTCCACTTT. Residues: CASSEVEASSYNSPLHF.

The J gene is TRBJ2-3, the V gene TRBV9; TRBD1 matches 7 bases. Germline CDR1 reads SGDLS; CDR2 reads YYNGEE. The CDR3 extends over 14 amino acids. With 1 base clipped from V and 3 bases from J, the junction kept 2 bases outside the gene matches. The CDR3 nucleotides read TGTGCCAGCAGCGTAACAGGGGTGACAGATACGCAGTATTTT. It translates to CASSVTGVTDTQYF.

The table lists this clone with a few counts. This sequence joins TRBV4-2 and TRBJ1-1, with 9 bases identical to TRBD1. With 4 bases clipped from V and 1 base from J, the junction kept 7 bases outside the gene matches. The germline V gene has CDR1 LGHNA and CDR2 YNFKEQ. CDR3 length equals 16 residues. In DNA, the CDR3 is TGTGCCAGCAGCCCAGGACAGGGGATTACGAACACTGAAGCTTTCTTT. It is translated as CASSPGQGITNTEAFF.